The T cell receptor (beta chain) described here comes from a study of shared clonotypes between healthy human individuals. Sequencing used immunoSEQ multiplex PCR; TCRdb keeps in-frame clones, though not all of them. The sample holds about 2.4 million clones, 90% to 95% seen once. CDR1 and CDR2 (germline): GTSNPN, SVGIG (reference sequence). Trimming took 6 bases from V and 10 from J; bases not matched to a gene: 20. This CDR3 is built from 17 residues. This rearrangement joins TRBV30 to TRBJ1-6; 8 bases align to TRBD1. This TCR came from a man aged 18 to 30 in good health. Source material: naive CD4+ T cells sorted from blood. Subset described: CD45RA+ positively selected. CDR3 in amino acids: CACDPPGAGGIGSPLHF. The CDR3 nucleotides are TGTGCCTGCGACCCTCCTGGGGCAGGGGGCATCGGCTCACCCCTCCACTTT.